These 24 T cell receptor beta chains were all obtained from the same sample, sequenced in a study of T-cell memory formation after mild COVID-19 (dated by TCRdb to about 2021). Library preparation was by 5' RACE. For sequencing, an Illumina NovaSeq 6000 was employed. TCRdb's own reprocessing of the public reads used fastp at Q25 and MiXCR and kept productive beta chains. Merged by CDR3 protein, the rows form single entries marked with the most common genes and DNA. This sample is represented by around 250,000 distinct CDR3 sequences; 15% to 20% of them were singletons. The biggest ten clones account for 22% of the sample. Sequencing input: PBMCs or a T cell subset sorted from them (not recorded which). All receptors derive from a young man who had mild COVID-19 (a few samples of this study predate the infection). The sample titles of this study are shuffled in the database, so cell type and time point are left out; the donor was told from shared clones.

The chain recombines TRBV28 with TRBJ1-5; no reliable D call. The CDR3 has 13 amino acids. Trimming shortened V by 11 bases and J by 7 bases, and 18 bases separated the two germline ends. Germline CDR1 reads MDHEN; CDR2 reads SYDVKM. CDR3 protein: CAAGNHIGQPQHF. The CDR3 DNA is TGTGCCGCGGGCAACCATATTGGGCAGCCCCAGCATTTT. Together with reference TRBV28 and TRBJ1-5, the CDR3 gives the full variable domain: DVKVTQSSRYLVKRTGEKVFLECVQDMDHENMFWYRQDPGLGLRLIYFSYDVKMKEKGDIPEGYSVSREKKERFSLILESASTNQTSMYLCAAGNHIGQPQHFGDGTRLSIL.

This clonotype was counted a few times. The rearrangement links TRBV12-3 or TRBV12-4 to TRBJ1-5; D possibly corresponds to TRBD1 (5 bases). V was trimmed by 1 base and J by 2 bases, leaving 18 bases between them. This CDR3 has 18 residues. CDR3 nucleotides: TGTGCCAGCAGTTTAGGACAGAGTGTACAGATTGGCAATCAGCCCCAGCATTTT. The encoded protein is CASSLGQSVQIGNQPQHF.

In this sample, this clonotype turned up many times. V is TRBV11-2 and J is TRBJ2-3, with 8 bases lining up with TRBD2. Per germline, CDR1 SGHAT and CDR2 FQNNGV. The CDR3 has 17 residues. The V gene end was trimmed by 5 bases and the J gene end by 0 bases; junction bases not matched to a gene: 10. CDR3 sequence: CASSPFPGGSSTDTQYF. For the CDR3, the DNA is TGTGCCAGCAGCCCTTTTCCGGGGGGGTCTAGCACAGATACGCAGTATTTT.

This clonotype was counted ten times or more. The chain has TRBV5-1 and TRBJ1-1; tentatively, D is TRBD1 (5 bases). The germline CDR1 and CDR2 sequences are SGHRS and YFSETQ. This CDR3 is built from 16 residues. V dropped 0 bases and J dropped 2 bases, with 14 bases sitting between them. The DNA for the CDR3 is TGCGCCAGCAGCTTGGCCATGGGGGTGTTTAACACTGAAGCTTTCTTT. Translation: CASSLAMGVFNTEAFF.

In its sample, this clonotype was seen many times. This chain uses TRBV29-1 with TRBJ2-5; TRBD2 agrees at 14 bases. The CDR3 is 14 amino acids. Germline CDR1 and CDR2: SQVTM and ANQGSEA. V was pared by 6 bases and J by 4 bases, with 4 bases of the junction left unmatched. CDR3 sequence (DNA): TGCAGCGTGGGGACTAGCGGGGGAGTAGAGACCCAGTACTTC. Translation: CSVGTSGGVETQYF.

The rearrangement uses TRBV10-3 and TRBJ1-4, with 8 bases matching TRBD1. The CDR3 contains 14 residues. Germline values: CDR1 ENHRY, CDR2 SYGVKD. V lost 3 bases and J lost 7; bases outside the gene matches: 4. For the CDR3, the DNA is TGTGCCATCAGTGACAGGGGGCAGGGTGAAAAACTGTTTTTT. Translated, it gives CAISDRGQGEKLFF.

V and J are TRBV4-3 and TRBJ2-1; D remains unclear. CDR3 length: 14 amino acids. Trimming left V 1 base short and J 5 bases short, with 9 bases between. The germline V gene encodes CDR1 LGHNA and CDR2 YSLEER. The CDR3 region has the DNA TGCGCCAGCAGCCAAGTAGCCCAGAACAATGAGCAGTTCTTC. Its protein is CASSQVAQNNEQFF.

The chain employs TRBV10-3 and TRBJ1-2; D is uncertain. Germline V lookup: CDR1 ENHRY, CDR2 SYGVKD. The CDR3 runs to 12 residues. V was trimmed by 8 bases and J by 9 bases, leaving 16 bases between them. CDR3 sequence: CAIGRFLGSYTF. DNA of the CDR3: TGTGCCATCGGGAGGTTTCTTGGGAGCTACACCTTC.

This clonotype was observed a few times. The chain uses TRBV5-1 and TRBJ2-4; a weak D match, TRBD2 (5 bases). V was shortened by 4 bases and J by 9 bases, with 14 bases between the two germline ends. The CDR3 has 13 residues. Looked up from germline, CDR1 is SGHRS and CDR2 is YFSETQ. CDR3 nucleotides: TGCGCCAGCAGCCCGCTAGCACGGAGCATTCAGTACTTC. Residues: CASSPLARSIQYF.

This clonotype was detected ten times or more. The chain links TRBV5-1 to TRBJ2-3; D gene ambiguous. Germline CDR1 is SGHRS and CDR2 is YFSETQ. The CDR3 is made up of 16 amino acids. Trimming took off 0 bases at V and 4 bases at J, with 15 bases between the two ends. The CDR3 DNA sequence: TGCGCCAGCAGCTTGGGGCGCCAAATGATGGCAGATACGCAGTATTTT. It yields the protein CASSLGRQMMADTQYF.

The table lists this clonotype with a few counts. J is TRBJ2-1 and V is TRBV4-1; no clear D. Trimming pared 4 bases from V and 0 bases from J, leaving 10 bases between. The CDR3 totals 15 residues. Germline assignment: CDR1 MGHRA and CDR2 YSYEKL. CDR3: CASSPDHSSYNEQFF. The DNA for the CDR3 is TGCGCCAGCAGCCCAGACCATAGCTCCTACAATGAGCAGTTCTTC.

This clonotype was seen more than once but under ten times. In nucleotides, the CDR3 is TGTGCCAGCAGCCAAGGGGCCTGGGCGTATGAAAAACTGTTTTTT. This sequence encodes CASSQGAWAYEKLFF. This sequence joins TRBV14 and TRBJ1-4; D not resolved. The V gene lost 1 base and the J gene lost 6 bases, with 12 bases spanning the gap. This CDR3 has 15 amino acids. The germline gives CDR1 SGHDN, CDR2 FVKESK.

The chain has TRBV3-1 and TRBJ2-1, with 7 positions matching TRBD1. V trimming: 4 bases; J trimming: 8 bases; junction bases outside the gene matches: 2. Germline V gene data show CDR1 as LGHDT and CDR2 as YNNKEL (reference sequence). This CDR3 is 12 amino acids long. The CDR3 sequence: CASSRTGDEQFF. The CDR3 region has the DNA TGTGCCAGCAGCCGGACAGGAGATGAGCAGTTCTTC.

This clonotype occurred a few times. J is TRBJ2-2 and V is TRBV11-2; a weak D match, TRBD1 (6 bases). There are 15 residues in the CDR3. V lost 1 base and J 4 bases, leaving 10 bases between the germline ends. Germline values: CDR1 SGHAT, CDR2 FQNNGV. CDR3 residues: CASSLAWGPTGELFF. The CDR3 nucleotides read TGTGCCAGCAGCTTAGCTTGGGGGCCCACCGGGGAGCTGTTTTTT.

CDR3 residues: CSARGAPGQVQEKLFF. The CDR3 DNA reads TGCAGTGCTAGAGGTGCCCCGGGACAGGTACAGGAAAAACTGTTTTTT. This rearrangement joins TRBV20-1 to TRBJ1-4; 8 bases line up with TRBD1. This CDR3 is built from 16 residues. J lost 8 bases, V lost 1 base, and 12 bases had no gene match. Per germline, CDR1 DFQATT and CDR2 SNEGSKA (reference sequence).

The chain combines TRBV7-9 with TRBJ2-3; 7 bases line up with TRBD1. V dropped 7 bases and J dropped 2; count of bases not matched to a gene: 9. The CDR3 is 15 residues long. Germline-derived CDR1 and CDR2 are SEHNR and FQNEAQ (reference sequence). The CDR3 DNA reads TGTGCCAGCAATCGGGACAGCCTTCTCACAGATACGCAGTATTTT. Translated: CASNRDSLLTDTQYF.

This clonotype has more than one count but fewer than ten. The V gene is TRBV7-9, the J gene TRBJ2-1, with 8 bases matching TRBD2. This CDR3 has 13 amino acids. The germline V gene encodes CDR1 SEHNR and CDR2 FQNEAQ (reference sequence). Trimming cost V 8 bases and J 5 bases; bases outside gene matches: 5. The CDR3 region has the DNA TGTGCCAGCCGGAGCGGGGGAAACAATGAGCAGTTCTTC. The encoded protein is CASRSGGNNEQFF.

CDR3 region: CASSLFQLTGLAGGYEQFF. The CDR3 DNA reads TGCGCCAGCAGCTTGTTCCAACTCACCGGACTAGCGGGGGGTTATGAGCAGTTCTTC. The chain links TRBV5-1 to TRBJ2-1; TRBD2 aligns across 14 bases. The CDR3 runs to 19 residues. V lost 1 base, J lost 8 bases, and 14 bases stayed unmatched. CDR1 and CDR2 (germline): SGHRS, YFSETQ.

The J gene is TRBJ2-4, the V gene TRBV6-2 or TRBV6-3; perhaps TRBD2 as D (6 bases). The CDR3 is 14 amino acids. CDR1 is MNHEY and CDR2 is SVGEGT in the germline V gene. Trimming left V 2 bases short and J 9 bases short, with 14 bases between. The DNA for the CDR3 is TGTGCCAGCAGTTACGGTGGGCTCGGGGGCATTCAGTACTTC. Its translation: CASSYGGLGGIQYF.

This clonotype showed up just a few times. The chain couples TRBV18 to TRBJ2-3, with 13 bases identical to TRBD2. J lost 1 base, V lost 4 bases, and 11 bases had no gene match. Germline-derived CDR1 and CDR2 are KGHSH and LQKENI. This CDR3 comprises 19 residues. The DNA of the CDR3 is TGTGCCAGCTCACGGGCCGTCATCGGGACTAGCGGGGGCACAGATACGCAGTATTTT. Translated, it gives CASSRAVIGTSGGTDTQYF.

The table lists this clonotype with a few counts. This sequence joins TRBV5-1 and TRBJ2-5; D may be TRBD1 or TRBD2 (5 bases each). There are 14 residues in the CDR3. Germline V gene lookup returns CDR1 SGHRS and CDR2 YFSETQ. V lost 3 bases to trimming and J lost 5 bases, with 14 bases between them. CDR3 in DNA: TGCGCCAGCAGCTACCTCGGGGCAGCGGAGACCCAGTACTTC. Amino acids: CASSYLGAAETQYF. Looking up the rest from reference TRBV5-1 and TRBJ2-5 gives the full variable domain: KAGVTQTPRYLIKTRGQQVTLSCSPISGHRSVSWYQQTPGQGLQFLFEYFSETQRNKGNFPGRFSGRQFSNSRSEMNVSTLELGDSALYLCASSYLGAAETQYFGPGTRLLVL.

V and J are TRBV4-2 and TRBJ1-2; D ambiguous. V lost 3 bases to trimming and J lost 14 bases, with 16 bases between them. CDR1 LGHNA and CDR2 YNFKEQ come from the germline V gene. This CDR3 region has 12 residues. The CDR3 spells CASSQDGRVQTF. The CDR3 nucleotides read TGTGCCAGCAGCCAGGATGGACGGGTCCAAACCTTC.

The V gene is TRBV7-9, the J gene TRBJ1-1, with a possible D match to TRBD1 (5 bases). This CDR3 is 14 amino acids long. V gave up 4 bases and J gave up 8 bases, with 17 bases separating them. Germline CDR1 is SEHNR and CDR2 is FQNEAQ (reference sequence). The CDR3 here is CASSSVHLEGEAFF. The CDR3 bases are TGTGCCAGCAGCTCAGTTCACCTGGAGGGGGAAGCTTTCTTT.

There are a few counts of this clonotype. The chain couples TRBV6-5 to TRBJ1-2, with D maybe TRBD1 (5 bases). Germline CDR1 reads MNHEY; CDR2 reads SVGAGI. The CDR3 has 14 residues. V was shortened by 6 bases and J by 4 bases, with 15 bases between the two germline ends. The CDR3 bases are TGTGCCAGCAGCCGCACGACAGTTTCCTATGGCTACACCTTC. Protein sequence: CASSRTTVSYGYTF.